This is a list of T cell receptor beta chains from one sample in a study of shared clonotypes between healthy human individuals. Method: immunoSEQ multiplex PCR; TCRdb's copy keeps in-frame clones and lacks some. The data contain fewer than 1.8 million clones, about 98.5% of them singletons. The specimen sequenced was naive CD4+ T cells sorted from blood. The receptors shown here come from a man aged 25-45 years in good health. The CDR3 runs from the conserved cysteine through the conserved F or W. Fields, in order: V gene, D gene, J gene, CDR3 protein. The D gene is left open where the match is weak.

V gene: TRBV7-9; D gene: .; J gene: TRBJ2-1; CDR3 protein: CASSPTPTSNEQFF
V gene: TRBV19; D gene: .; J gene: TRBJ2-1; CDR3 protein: CASSIDGTVNEQFF
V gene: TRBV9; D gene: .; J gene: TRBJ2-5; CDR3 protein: CASSVDPGEETQYF
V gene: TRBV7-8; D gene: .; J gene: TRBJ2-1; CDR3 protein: CASSLAAVSGYYNEQFF
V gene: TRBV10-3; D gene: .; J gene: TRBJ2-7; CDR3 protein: CAISEMDSEQYF
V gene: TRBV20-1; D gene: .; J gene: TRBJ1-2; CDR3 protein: CRAAPNRGYTF
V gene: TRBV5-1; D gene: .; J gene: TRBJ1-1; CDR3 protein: CASNRDLGNTEAFF
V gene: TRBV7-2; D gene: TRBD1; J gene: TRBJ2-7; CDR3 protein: CASSLVQGAGEQYF
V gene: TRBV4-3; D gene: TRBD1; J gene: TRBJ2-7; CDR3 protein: CASSQFSGGDLYEQYF
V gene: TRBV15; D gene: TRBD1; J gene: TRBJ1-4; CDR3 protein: CATSREWDRVEKLFF
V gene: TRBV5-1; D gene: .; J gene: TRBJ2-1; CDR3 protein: CASSLGWYNEQFF
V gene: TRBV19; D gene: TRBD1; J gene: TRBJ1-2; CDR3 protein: CASSTGTGTGRGYTF
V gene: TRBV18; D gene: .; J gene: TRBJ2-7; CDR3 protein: CASSPVAAYEQYF
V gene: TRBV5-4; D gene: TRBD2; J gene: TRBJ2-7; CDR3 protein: CASSLRAGDTYEQYF
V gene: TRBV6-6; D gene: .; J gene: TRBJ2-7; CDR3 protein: CASRDQGADAYEQYF
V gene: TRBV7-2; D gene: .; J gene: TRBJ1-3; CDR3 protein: CASSFFVPSGNTIYF
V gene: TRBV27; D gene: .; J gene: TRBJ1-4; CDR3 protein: CASSIYRANEKLFF
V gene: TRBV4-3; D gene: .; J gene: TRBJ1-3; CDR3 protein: CASSQRSTPGNTIYF
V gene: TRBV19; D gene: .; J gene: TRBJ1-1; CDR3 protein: CASSTSRNTEAFF
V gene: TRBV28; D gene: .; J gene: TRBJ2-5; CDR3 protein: CASITGKGTQYF
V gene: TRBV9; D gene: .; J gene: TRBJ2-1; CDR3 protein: CASSDFNDSVRFSYNEQFF
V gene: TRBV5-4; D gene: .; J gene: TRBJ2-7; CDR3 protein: CASSWETGLKGYEQYF
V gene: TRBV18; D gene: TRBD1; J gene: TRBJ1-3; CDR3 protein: CASSPLGTGNSRNTIYF
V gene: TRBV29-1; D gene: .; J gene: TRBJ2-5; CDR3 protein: CSVDSGAGETQYF
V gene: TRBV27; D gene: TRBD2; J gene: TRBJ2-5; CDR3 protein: CASRGFLASGSGGQETQYF
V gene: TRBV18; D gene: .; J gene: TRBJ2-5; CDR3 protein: CASSFKRETQYF
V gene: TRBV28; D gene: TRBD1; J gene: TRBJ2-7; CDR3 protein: CASSAHGQGYEQYF
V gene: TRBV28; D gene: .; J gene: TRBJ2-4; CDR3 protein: CASSSPSGGNIQYF
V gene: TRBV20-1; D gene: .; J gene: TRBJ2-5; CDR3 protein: CSEGLQETQYF
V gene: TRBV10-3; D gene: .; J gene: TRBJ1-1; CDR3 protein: CAISESEWSTRQNTEAFF
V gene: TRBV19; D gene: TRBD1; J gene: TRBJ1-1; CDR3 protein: CASSSFRQGGSHTEAFF
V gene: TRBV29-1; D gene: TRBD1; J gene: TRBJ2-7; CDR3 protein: CSVVDRESSYEQYF
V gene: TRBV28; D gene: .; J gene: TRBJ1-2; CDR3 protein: CASSTAPNYTF
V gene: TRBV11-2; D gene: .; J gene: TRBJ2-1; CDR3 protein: CASSLDVVVGSNNEQFF
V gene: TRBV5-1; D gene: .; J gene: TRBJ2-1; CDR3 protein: CASSPDLLSSYNEQFF
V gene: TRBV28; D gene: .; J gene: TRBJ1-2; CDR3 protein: CASSLGVGGYTF
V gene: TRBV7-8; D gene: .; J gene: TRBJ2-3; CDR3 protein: CASSLGLWESTDTQYF
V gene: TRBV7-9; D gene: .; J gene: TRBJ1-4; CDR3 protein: CASSQRQQFNEKLFF
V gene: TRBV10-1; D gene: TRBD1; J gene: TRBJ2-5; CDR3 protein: CASSEGQGWIETQYF
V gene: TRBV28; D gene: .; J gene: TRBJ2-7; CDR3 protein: CASSLYGSHYEQYF
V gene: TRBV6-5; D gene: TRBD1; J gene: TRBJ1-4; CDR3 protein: CASSYPDRAEEKLFF
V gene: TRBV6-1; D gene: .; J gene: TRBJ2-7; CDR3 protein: CATTGSFSSYEQYF
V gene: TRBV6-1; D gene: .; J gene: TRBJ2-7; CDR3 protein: CASKRAVPYEQYF
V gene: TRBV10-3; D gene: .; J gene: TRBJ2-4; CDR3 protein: CAITLRTWGNIQYF
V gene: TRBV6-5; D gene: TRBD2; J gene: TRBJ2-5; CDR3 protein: CASSYMLAGGLETQYF
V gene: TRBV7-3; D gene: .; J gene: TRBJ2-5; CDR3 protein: CASRPVGGEETQYF
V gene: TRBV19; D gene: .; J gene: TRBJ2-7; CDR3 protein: CASRNGGGNPYEQYF
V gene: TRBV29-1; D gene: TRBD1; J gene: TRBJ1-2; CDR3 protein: CSVDGTENYGYTF
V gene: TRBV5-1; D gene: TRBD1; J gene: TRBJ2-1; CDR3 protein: CASSPAGQGPFF
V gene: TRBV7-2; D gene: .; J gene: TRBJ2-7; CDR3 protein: CASSLSTGTGMEQYF
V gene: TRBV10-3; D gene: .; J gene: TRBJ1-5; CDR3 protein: CAIGTTSNQPQHF
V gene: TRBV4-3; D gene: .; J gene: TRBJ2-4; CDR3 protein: CASSPLGADRAKNIQYF
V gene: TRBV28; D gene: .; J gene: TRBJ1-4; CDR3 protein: CASSGGGQEKLFF
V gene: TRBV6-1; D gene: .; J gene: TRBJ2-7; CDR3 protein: CASSFGSEQYF
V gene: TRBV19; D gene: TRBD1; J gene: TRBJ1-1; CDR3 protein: CATYRGPSEAFF
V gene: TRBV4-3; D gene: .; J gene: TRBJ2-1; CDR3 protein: CASSQGIGPFSDEQFF
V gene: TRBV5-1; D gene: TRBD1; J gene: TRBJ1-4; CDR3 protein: CASTKDRPNEKLFF
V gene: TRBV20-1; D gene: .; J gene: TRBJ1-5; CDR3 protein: CSARQSSQHF